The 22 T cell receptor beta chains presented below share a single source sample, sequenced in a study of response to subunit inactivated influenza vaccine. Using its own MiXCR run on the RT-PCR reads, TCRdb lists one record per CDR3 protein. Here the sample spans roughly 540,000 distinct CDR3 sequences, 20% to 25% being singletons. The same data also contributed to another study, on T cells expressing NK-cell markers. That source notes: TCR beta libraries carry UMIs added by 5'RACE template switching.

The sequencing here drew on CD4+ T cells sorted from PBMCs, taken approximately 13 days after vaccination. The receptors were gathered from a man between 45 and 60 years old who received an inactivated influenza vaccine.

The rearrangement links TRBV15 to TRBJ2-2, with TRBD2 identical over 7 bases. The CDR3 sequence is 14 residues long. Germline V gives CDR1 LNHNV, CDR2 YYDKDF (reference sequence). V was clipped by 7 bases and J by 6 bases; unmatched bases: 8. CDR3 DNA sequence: TGTGCCACCACCCCGGGGGGACGGGCCGGGGAGCTGTTTTTT. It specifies CATTPGGRAGELFF. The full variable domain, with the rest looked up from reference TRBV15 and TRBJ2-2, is DAMVIQNPRYQVTQFGKPVTLSCSQTLNHNVMYWYQQKSSQAPKLLFHYYDKDFNNEADTPDNFQSRRPNTSFCFLDIRSPGLGDTAMYLCATTPGGRAGELFFGEGSRLTVL.

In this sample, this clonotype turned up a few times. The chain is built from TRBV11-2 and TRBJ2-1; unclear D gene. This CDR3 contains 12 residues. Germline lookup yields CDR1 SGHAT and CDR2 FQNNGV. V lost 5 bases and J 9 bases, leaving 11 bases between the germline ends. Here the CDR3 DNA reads TGTGCCAGCAGCCCGCCAATGGCTGAGCAGTTCTTC. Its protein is CASSPPMAEQFF.

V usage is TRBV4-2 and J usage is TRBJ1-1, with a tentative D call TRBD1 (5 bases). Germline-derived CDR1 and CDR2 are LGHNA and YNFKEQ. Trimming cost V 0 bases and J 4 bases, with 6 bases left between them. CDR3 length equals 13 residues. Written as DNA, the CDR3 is TGTGCCAGCAGCCAAGATCAGGGCACTGAAGCTTTCTTT. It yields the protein CASSQDQGTEAFF.

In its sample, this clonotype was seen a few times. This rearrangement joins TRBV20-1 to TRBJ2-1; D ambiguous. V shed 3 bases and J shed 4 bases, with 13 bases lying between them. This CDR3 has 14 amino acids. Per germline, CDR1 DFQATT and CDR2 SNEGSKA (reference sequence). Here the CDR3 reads CSARRVGSYNEQFF. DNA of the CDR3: TGCAGTGCTAGGCGAGTTGGGTCGTACAATGAGCAGTTCTTC.

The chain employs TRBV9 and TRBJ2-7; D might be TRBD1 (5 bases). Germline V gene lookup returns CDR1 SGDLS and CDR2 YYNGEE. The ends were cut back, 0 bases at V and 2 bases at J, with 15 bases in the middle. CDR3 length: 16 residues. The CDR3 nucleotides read TGTGCCAGCAGCGTAGATCCCAGGACATCCGCCTACGAGCAGTACTTC. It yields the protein CASSVDPRTSAYEQYF.

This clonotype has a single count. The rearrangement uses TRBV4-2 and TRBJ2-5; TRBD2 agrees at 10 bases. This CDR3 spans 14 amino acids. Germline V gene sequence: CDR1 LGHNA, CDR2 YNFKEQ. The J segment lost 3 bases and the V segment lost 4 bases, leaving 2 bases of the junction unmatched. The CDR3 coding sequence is TGTGCCAGCAGCCTTGGGACTAGCGAAGAGACCCAGTACTTC. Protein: CASSLGTSEETQYF.

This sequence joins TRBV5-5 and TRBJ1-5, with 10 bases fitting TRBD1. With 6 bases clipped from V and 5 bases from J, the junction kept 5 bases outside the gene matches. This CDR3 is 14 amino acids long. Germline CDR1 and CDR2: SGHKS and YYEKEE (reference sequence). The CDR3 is CASTSGQGHQPQHF. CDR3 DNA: TGTGCCAGCACCTCGGGACAGGGGCATCAGCCCCAGCATTTT. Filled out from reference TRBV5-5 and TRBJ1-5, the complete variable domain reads DAGVTQSPTHLIKTRGQQVTLRCSPISGHKSVSWYQQVLGQGPQFIFQYYEKEERGRGNFPDRFSARQFPNYSSELNVNALLLGDSALYLCASTSGQGHQPQHFGDGTRLSIL.

CDR3 bases: TGTGCCAGCAGCTTACTGGGGGCGGACACCGGGGAGCTGTTTTTT. This codes for CASSLLGADTGELFF. J is TRBJ2-2 and V is TRBV7-9, with D possibly being TRBD1 (6 bases). The length of the CDR3 is 15 residues. Trimming removed 2 bases at V and 3 bases at J, with 10 bases between. Germline V gene sequence: CDR1 SEHNR, CDR2 FQNEAQ (reference sequence).

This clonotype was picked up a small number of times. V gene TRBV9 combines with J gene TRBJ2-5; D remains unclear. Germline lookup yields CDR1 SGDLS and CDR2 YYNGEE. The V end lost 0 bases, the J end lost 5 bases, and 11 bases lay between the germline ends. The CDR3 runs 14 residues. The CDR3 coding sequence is TGTGCCAGCAGCGTAGGTTCGGGCTGGGAGACCCAGTACTTC. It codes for CASSVGSGWETQYF.

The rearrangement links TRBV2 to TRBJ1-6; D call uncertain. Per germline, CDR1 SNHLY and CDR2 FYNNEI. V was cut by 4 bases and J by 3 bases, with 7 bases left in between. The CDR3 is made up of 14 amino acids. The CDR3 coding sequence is TGTGCCAGCAGTGTCCGTTACTATAATTCACCCCTCCACTTT. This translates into CASSVRYYNSPLHF. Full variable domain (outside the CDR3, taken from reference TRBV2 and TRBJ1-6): EPEVTQTPSHQVTQMGQEVILRCVPISNHLYFYWYRQILGQKVEFLVSFYNNEISEKSEIFDDQFSVERPDGSNFTLKIRSTKLEDSAMYFCASSVRYYNSPLHFGNGTRLTVT.

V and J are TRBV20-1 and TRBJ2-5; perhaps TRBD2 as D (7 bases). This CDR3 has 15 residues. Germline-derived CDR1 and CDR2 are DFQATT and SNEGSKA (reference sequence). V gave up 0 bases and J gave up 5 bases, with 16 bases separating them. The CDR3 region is CSARDREGGVETQYF. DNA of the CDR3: TGCAGTGCTAGAGATAGGGAGGGGGGCGTGGAGACCCAGTACTTC.

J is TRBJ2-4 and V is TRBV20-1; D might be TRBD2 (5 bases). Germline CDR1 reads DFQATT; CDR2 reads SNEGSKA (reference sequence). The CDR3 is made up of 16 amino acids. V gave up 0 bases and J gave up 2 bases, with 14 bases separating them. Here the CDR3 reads CSARDGRTGTKNIQYF. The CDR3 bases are TGCAGTGCTAGAGATGGGAGAACGGGGACCAAAAACATTCAGTACTTC.

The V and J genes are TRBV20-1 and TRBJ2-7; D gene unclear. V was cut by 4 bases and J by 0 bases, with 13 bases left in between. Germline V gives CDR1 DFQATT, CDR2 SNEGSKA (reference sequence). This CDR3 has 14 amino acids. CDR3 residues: CSANRAPSSYEQYF. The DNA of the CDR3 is TGCAGTGCTAACCGGGCCCCGAGCTCCTACGAGCAGTACTTC.

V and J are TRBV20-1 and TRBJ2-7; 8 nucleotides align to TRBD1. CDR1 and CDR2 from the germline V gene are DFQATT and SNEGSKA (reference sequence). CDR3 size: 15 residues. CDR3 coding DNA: TGCAGCGCCAGGCCCACTCAGGGGGCCGCCTACGAGCAGTACTTC. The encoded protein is CSARPTQGAAYEQYF.

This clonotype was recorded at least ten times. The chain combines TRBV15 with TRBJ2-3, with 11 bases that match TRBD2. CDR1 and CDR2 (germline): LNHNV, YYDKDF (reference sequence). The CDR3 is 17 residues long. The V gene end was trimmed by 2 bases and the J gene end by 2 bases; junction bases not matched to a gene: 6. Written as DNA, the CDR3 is TGTGCCACCAGCAGATTAGCGGGAGGGCCTTACACAGATACGCAGTATTTT. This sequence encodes CATSRLAGGPYTDTQYF.

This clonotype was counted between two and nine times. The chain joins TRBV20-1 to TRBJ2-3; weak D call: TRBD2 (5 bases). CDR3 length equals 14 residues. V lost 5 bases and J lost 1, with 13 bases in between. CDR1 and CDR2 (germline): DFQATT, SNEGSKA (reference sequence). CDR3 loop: CSASSGSRTDTQYF. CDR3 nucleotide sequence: TGCAGTGCTTCATCGGGGTCTCGCACAGATACGCAGTATTTT.

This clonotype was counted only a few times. CDR3 sequence (DNA): TGCGCCAGCAGCTCGACTAGCGGGAGATGGAACACCGGGGAGCTGTTTTTT. Its translation is CASSSTSGRWNTGELFF. The chain has TRBV5-1 and TRBJ2-2, with 12 bases matching TRBD2. The CDR3 length is 17 residues. Germline V gene lookup returns CDR1 SGHRS and CDR2 YFSETQ. The V segment lost 3 bases and the J segment 1 base; nucleotides outside the gene matches: 4.

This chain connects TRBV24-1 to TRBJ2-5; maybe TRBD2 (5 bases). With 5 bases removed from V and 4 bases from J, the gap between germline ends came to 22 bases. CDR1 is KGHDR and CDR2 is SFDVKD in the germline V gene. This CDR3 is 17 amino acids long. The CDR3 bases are TGTGCCACCAGTGCGATAGGTCATTCGGCGGCGGGAGAGACCCAGTACTTC. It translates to CATSAIGHSAAGETQYF.

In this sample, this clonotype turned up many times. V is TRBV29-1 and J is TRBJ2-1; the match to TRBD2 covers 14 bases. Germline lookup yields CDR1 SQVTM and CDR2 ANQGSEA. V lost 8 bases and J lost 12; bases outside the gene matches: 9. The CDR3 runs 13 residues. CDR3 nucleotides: TGCAGCCATAGACTAGCGGGAGGGCCCGGGCAGTTCTTC. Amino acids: CSHRLAGGPGQFF.

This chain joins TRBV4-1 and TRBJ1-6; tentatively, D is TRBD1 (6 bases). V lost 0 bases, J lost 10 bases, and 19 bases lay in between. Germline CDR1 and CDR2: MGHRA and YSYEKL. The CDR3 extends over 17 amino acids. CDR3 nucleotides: TGCGCCAGCAGCCAAGATCAGGAAACAGGGTCTCGGTCACCCCTCCACTTT. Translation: CASSQDQETGSRSPLHF.

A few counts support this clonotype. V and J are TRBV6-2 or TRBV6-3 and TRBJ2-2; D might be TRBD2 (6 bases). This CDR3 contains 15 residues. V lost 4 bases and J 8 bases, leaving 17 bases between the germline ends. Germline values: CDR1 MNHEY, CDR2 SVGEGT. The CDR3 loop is CASSSLPPGVGELFF. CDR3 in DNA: TGTGCCAGCAGTTCATTACCCCCGGGGGTGGGGGAGCTGTTTTTT.

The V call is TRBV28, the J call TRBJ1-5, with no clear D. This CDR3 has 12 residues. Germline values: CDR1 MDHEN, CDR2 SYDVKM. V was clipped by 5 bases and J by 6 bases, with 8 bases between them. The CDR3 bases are TGTGCCAGCAGTCTGATCACTCAGCCCCAGCATTTT. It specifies CASSLITQPQHF.